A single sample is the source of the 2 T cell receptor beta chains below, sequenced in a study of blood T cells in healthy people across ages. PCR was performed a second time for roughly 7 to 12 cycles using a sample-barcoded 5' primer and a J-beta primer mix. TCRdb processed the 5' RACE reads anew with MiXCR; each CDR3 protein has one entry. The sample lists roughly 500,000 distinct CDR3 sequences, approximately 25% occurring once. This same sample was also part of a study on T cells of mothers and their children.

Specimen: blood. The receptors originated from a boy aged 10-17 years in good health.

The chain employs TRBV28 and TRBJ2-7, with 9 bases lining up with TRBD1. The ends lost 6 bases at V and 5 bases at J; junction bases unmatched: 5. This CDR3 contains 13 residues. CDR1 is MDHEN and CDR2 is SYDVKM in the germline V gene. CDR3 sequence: CASRDRGIDEQYF. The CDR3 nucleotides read TGTGCCAGCAGGGACAGGGGTATTGACGAGCAGTACTTC.

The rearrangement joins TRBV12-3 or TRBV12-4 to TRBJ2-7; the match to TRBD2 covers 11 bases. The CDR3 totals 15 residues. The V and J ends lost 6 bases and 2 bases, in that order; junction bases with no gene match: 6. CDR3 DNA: TGTGCCAGCAGGCCCGGGACTAGCGGCCCCTACGAGCAGTACTTC. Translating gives CASRPGTSGPYEQYF.